These T cell receptor beta chains were read from a single sample in a study of blood T cell repertoires in COVID-19. Assay used: immunoSEQ multiplex PCR; TCRdb lists only in-frame clones, some missing. The profile covers around 230,000 clones, with around 82% appearing a single time and about 2.3% taken by the ten largest. Sequences were obtained from peripheral blood. These receptor sequences come from a woman aged 40 to 55 with active or convalescent COVID-19. Each CDR3 is given with its conserved first and last residue. The order of the fields is J gene, D gene, clone size, V gene, CDR3 DNA, CDR3 protein. D genes are given only for firm matches. Clone sizes are given selectively: once, few, many, or a class where the clone is expanded.

>TRBJ1-2|-|-|TRBV19
TGTGCCACCCAAGGCGCAAAGGGGGAAAGTGGTGGCTACACCTTC
CATQGAKGESGGYTF
>TRBJ1-4|TRBD1|-|TRBV19
TGTGCCAGTACCACCCTGGGCAGGGGGCGCCCTAATGAAAAACTGTTTTTT
CASTTLGRGRPNEKLFF
>TRBJ1-1|-|-|TRBV5-6
TGTGCCAGCAGCTTGCGGGGGGCATTCACTGAAGCTTTCTTT
CASSLRGAFTEAFF
>TRBJ1-6|TRBD1|-|TRBV30
TGTGCCTGGGAGGGGACAGGGAATTCACCCCTCCACTTT
CAWEGTGNSPLHF
>TRBJ2-5|TRBD2|-|TRBV6-5
TGTGCCAGCAGTTGGGGACTAGCGGGAGTTTCAGAGACCCAGTACTTC
CASSWGLAGVSETQYF
>TRBJ1-2|-|-|TRBV28
TGTGCCAGCAGTTTATCAGGGTATGGCTACACCTTC
CASSLSGYGYTF
>TRBJ2-5|-|-|TRBV5-1
TGCGCCAGCAGCTTGGTGGGCCGGCTTCGGGAGACCCAGTACTTC
CASSLVGRLRETQYF
>TRBJ1-1|TRBD1|-|TRBV5-1
TGCGCCAGCAGCTTGGATGACAGGGTGTTCGGGAACACTGAAGCTTTCTTT
CASSLDDRVFGNTEAFF
>TRBJ2-6|TRBD1|-|TRBV5-4
TGTGCCAGCACCCAACGACCGGGACAGGGTAGCTCTGGGGCCAACGTCCTGACTTTC
CASTQRPGQGSSGANVLTF
>TRBJ1-2|TRBD1|-|TRBV28
TGTGCCAGCACAACAGGGGGTCATGGCTACACCTTC
CASTTGGHGYTF
>TRBJ2-2|-|-|TRBV6-5
TGTGCCAGCAGGCACGGGAGGAACACCGGGGAGCTGTTTTTT
CASRHGRNTGELFF
>TRBJ2-7|TRBD2|-|TRBV7-8
TGTGCCAGCAGCTTAGGATTGCGGGAGGACGAGCAGTACTTC
CASSLGLREDEQYF
>TRBJ1-6|-|few|TRBV21-1
TGTGCCAGCAGCAAAGACGAAGGGAGCTCCTATAATTCACCCCTCCACTTT
CASSKDEGSSYNSPLHF
>TRBJ2-7|TRBD1|once|TRBV19
TGTGCCAGTAGTTTTCGACAGGGGCACGAGCAGTACTTC
CASSFRQGHEQYF
>TRBJ1-4|-|-|TRBV7-9
TGTGCCAGCAGCCATCAGGGAGCGGGTAATGAAAAACTGTTTTTT
CASSHQGAGNEKLFF
>TRBJ2-7|TRBD1|-|TRBV6-5
TGTGCCAGCAGCACAGGGATAGGGGGCTACTACGAGCAGTACTTC
CASSTGIGGYYEQYF